Given below is one T cell receptor (beta chain) in context. This record belongs to a study of T cell changes during pregnancy in multiple sclerosis. Assay used: immunoSEQ multiplex PCR; TCRdb lists only in-frame clones, some missing. The sample contains approximately 53,000 clones, approximately 94% of which appear only once. The TCR comes from a female donor with multiple sclerosis, enrolled in a pregnancy study. The sample was CD4+ T cells from peripheral blood mononuclear cells, taken before pregnancy.

CDR3 nucleotides: TGTGCCAGTAACAGAGAATATAGCAATCAGCCCCAGCATTTT. Translation gives CASNREYSNQPQHF. The rearrangement joins TRBV6-1 to TRBJ1-5; D is uncertain. Trimming shortened V by 9 bases and J by 0 bases, and 12 bases separated the two germline ends. Germline CDR1 is MNHNS and CDR2 is SASEGT. This CDR3 has 14 amino acids.